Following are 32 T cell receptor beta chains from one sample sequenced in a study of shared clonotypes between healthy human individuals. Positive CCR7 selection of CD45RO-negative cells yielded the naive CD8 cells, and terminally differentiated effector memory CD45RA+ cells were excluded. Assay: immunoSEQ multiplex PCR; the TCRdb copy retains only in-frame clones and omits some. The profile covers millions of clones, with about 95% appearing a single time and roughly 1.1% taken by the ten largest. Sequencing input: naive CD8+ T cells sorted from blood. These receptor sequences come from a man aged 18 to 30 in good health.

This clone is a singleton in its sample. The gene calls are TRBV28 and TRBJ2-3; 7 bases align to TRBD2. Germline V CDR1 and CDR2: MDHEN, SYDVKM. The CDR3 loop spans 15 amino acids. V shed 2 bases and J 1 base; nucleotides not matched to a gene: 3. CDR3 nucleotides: TGTGCCAGCAGTTTAATTCTAGCGGGCACAGATACGCAGTATTTT. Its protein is CASSLILAGTDTQYF.

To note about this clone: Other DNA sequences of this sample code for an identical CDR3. The CDR3 DNA reads TGTGCCAGCAGCCCGACCGGGGGGTCCTACGAGCAGTACTTC. This codes for CASSPTGGSYEQYF. V is TRBV7-9 and J is TRBJ2-7; 7 nucleotides agree with TRBD2. Trimming at V came to 5 bases and at J to 1 base, leaving 5 bases not matched to a gene. From germline, CDR1 is SEHNR and CDR2 FQNEAQ (reference sequence). The CDR3 is 14 residues long. The complete variable domain, with remaining parts taken from reference TRBV7-9 and TRBJ2-7, reads DTGVSQNPRHKITKRGQNVTFRCDPISEHNRLYWYRQTLGQGPEFLTYFQNEAQLEKSRLLSDRFSAERPKGSFSTLEIQRTEQGDSAMYLCASSPTGGSYEQYFGPGTRLTVT.

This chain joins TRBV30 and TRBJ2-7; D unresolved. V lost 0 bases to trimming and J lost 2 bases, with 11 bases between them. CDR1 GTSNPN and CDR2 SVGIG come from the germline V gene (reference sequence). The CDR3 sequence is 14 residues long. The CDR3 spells CAWSVLPGPYEQYF. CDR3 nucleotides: TGTGCCTGGAGTGTACTCCCTGGGCCCTACGAGCAGTACTTC. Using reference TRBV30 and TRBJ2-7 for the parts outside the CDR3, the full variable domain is SQTIHQWPATLVQPVGSPLSLECTVEGTSNPNLYWYRQAAGRGLQLLFYSVGIGQISSEVPQNLSASRPQDRQFILSSKKLLLSDSGFYLCAWSVLPGPYEQYFGPGTRLTVT.

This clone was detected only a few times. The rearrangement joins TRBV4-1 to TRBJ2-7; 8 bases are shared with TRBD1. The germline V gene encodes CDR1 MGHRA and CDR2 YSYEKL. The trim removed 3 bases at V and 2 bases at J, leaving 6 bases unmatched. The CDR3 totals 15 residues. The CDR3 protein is CASSHGQGDPYEQYF. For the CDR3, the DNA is TGCGCCAGCAGCCACGGACAGGGCGACCCCTACGAGCAGTACTTC.

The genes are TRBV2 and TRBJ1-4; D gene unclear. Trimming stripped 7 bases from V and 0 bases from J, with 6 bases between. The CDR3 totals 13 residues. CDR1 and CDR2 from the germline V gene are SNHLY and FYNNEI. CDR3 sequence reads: CASTDATNEKLFF. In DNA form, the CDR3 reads TGTGCCAGCACCGACGCAACTAATGAAAAACTGTTTTTT.

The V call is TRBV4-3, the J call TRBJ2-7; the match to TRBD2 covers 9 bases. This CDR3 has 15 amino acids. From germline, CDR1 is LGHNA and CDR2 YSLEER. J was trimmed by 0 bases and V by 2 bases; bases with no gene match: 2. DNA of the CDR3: TGCGCCAGCAGCCAATCGACTAGCGGCTCCTACGAGCAGTACTTC. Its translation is CASSQSTSGSYEQYF.

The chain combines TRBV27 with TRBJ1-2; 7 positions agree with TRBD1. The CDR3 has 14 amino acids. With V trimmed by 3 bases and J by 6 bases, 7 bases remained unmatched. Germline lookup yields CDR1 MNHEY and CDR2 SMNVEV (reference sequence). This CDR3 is CASSFTWDSNGYTF. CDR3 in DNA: TGTGCCAGCAGTTTTACGTGGGACAGCAATGGCTACACCTTC.

CDR3 coding DNA: TGTGCCAGCAGTTTCCGAGCTGGCTACTATGGCTACACCTTC. This sequence encodes CASSFRAGYYGYTF. The J gene is TRBJ1-2, the V gene TRBV27; D gene uncertain. With 3 bases removed from V and 3 bases from J, the gap between germline ends came to 11 bases. Germline values: CDR1 MNHEY, CDR2 SMNVEV (reference sequence). The CDR3 covers 14 residues.

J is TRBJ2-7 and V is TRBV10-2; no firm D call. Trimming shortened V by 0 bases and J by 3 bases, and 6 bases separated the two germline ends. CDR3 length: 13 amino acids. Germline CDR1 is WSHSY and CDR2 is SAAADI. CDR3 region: CASSESLGYEQYF. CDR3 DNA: TGCGCCAGCAGTGAGTCCTTAGGCTACGAGCAGTACTTC.

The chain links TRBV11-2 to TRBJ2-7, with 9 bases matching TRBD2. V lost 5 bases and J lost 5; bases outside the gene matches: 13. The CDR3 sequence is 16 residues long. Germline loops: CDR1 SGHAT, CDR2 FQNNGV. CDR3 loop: CASSESWRGRADEQYF. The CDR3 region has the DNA TGTGCCAGCAGCGAATCGTGGCGCGGGAGGGCCGACGAGCAGTACTTC.

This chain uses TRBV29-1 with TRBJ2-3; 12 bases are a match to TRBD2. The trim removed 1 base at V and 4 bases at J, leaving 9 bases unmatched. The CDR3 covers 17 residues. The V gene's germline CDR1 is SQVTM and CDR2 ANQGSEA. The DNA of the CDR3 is TGCAGCGTTGAAGGGACCTCACTAGCGGGAGGCCCAGATACGCAGTATTTT. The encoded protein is CSVEGTSLAGGPDTQYF.

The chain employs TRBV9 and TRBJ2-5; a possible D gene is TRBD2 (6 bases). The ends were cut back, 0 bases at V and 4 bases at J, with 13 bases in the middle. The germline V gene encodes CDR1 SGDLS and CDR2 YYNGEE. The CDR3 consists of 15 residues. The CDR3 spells CASSVAGVSLETQYF. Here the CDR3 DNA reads TGTGCCAGCAGCGTAGCGGGAGTTTCCCTAGAGACCCAGTACTTC.

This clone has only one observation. The CDR3 nucleotides are TGTGCCAGCAGCGCAGGGGGAAGCAATCAGCCCCAGCATTTT. As protein: CASSAGGSNQPQHF. V usage is TRBV7-3 and J usage is TRBJ1-5, with 7 bases aligning to TRBD1. The length of the CDR3 is 14 residues. With 5 bases clipped from V and 1 base from J, the junction kept 2 bases outside the gene matches. Germline V gene lookup returns CDR1 SGHTA and CDR2 FQGTGA.

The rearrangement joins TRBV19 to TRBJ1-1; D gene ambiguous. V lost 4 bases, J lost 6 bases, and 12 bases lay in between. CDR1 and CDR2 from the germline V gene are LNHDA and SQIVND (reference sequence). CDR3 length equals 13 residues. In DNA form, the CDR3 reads TGTGCCAGTAGTACCCTCGGGTCGGCTGAAGCTTTCTTT. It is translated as CASSTLGSAEAFF. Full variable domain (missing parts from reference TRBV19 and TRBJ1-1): DGGITQSPKYLFRKEGQNVTLSCEQNLNHDAMYWYRQDPGQGLRLIYYSQIVNDFQKGDIAEGYSVSREKKESFPLTVTSAQKNPTAFYLCASSTLGSAEAFFGQGTRLTVV.

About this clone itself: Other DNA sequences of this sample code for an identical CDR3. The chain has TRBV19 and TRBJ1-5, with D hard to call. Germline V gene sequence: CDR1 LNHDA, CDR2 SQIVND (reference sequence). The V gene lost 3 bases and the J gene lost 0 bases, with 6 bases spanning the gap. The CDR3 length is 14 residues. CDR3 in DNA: TGTGCCAGTAGTATTAGGGATAGCAATCAGCCCCAGCATTTT. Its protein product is CASSIRDSNQPQHF. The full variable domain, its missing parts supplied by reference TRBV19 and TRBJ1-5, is DGGITQSPKYLFRKEGQNVTLSCEQNLNHDAMYWYRQDPGQGLRLIYYSQIVNDFQKGDIAEGYSVSREKKESFPLTVTSAQKNPTAFYLCASSIRDSNQPQHFGDGTRLSIL.

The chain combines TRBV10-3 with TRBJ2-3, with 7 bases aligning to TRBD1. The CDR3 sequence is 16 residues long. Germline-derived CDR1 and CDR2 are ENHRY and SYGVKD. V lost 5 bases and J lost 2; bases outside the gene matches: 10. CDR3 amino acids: CAISFGQDGTTDTQYF. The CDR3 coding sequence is TGTGCCATCAGTTTCGGACAGGACGGGACCACAGATACGCAGTATTTT.

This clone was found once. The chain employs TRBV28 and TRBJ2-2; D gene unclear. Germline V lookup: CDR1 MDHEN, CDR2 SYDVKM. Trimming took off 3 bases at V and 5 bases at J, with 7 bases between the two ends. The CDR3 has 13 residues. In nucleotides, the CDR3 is TGTGCCAGCAGTTTTATATTGACCGGGGAGCTGTTTTTT. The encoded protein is CASSFILTGELFF.

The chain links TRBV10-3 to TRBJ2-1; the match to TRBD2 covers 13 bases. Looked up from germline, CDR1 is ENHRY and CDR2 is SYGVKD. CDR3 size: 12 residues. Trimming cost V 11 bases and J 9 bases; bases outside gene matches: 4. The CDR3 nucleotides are TGTGCCGTTAGACTAGCGGGAGGTGAGCAGTTCTTC. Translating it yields CAVRLAGGEQFF.

Here the CDR3 reads CANALWRLYNEQFF. DNA for the CDR3: TGTGCCAACGCACTATGGCGGCTATACAATGAGCAGTTCTTC. The genes are TRBV6-1 and TRBJ2-1; D unclear. V shed 10 bases and J shed 4 bases, with 17 bases lying between them. This CDR3 contains 14 residues. Germline-derived CDR1 and CDR2 are MNHNS and SASEGT.

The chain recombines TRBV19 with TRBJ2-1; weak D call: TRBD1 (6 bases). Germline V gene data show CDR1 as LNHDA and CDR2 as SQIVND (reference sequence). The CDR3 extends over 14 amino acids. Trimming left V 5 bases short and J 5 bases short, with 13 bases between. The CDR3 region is CASSSGGWDNEQFF. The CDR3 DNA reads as TGTGCCAGTAGTTCTGGGGGCTGGGACAATGAGCAGTTCTTC.

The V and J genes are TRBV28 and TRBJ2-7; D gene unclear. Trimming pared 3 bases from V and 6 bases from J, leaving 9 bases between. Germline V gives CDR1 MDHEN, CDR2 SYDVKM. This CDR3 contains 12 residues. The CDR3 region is CASSFGVSEQYF. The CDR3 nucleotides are TGTGCCAGCAGTTTTGGGGTCTCCGAGCAGTACTTC. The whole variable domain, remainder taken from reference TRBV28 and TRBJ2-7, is DVKVTQSSRYLVKRTGEKVFLECVQDMDHENMFWYRQDPGLGLRLIYFSYDVKMKEKGDIPEGYSVSREKKERFSLILESASTNQTSMYLCASSFGVSEQYFGPGTRLTVT.

Written as DNA, the CDR3 is TGTGCCAGCAGTACTATGGCCGTGGGCGGGGTAGGCTATGGCTACACCTTC. Encoded protein: CASSTMAVGGVGYGYTF. The chain joins TRBV27 to TRBJ1-2; D remains unclear. From germline, CDR1 is MNHEY and CDR2 SMNVEV (reference sequence). The V end lost 5 bases, the J end lost 4 bases, and 23 bases lay between the germline ends. CDR3 size: 17 residues.

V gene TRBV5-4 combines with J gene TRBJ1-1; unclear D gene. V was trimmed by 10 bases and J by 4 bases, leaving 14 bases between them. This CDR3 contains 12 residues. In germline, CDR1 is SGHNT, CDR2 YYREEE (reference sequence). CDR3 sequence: CAGGGLSTEAFF. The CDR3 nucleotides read TGTGCCGGCGGAGGGTTGAGCACTGAAGCTTTCTTT.

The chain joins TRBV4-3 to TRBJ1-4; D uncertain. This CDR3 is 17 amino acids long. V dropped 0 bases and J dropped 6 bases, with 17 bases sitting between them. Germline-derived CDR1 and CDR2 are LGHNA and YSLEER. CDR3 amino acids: CASSQDRINYPDEKLFF. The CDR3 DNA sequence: TGCGCCAGCAGCCAAGATCGGATCAACTATCCTGATGAAAAACTGTTTTTT.

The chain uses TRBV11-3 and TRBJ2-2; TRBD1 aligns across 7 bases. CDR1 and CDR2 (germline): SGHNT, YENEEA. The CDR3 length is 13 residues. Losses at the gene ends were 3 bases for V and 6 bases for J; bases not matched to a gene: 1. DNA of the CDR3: TGTGCCAGCAGCTTCGGGACAGCCGGGGAGCTGTTTTTT. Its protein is CASSFGTAGELFF. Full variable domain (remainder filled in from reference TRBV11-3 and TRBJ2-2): EAGVVQSPRYKIIEKKQPVAFWCNPISGHNTLYWYLQNLGQGPELLIRYENEEAVDDSQLPKDRFSAERLKGVDSTLKIQPAELGDSAVYLCASSFGTAGELFFGEGSRLTVL.

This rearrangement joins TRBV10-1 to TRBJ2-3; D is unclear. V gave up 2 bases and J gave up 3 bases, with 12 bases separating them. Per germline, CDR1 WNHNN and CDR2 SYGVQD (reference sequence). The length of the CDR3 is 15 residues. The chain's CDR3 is CASSEDSALTDTQYF. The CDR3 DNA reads TGCGCCAGCAGTGAGGACTCGGCACTAACAGATACGCAGTATTTT.

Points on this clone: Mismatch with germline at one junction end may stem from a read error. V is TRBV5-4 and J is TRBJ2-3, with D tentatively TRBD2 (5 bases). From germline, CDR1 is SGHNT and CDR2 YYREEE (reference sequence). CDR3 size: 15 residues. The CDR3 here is CASSFEASSTDTQCF. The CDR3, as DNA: TGTGCCAGCAGCTTCGAGGCTTCTAGCACAGATACGCAGTGTTTT.

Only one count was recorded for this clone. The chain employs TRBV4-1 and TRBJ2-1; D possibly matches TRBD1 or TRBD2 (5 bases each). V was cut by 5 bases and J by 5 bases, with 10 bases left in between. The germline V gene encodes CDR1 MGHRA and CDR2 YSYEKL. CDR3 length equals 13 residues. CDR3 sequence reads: CASSSGTHNEQFF. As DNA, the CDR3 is TGCGCCAGCAGCTCGGGGACCCACAATGAGCAGTTCTTC.

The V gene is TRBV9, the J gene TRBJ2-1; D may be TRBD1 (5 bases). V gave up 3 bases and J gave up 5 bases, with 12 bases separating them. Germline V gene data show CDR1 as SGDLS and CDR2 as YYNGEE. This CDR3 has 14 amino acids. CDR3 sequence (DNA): TGTGCCAGCAGCGCAGGGTATGGGGACAATGAGCAGTTCTTC. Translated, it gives CASSAGYGDNEQFF.

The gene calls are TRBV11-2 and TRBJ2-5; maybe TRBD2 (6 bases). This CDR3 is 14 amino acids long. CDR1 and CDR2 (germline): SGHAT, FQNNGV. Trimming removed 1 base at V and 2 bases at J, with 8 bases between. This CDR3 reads CASSLGRGQETQYF. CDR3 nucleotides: TGTGCCAGCAGCTTAGGGAGGGGTCAAGAGACCCAGTACTTC. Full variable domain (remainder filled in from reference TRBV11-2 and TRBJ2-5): EAGVAQSPRYKIIEKRQSVAFWCNPISGHATLYWYQQILGQGPKLLIQFQNNGVVDDSQLPKDRFSAERLKGVDSTLKIQPAKLEDSAVYLCASSLGRGQETQYFGPGTRLLVL.

The DNA for the CDR3 is TGTGCCAGCTCACCACCGGCTAGCGGGGACCAAGAGACCCAGTACTTC. It specifies CASSPPASGDQETQYF. This chain uses TRBV18 with TRBJ2-5, with 9 bases identical to TRBD2. Trimming took 0 bases from V and 0 from J; bases not matched to a gene: 2. The germline V gene encodes CDR1 KGHSH and CDR2 LQKENI. This CDR3 comprises 16 residues.

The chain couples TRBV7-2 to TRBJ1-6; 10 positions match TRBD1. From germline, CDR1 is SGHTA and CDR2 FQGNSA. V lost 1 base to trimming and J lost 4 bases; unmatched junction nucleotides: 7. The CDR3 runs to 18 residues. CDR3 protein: CASSLVGQGLTYNSPLHF. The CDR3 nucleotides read TGTGCCAGCAGCTTAGTGGGACAGGGGCTCACTTATAATTCACCCCTCCACTTT.